Listed below are T cell receptor beta chains from one sample, sequenced in a study of blood T cell repertoires in COVID-19. The data were produced by immunoSEQ multiplex PCR, yet TCRdb's version contains in-frame clones alone and is incomplete. In the table there are some 97,000 clones, almost 90% of which are singletons. Specimen: peripheral blood. The receptors here all came from a human donor in a cohort sampled during active COVID-19. Each CDR3 is given without its conserved first and last residue. D genes are given only for firm matches.

D | V | CDR3
TRBD2 | TRBV6-1 | ASSERLAETGELF
. | TRBV7-9 | ASSFSKGEQY
. | TRBV6-1 | ASSASSGVFNQPQH
. | TRBV10-1 | ASSRGSDEQY
. | TRBV25-1 | ASSYGMNTGELF
TRBD2 | TRBV6-1 | ASSEEVAGGGYEQY
. | TRBV9 | ASSVEINTEAF
TRBD1 | TRBV19 | ASSRRTGGMNTEAF
TRBD2 | TRBV10-3 | AISERGTREETQY
TRBD1 | TRBV25-1 | ASSEGQGASQPQH
. | TRBV6-1 | ASSDRGPRSNQPQH
TRBD2 | TRBV15 | ATSREALAGIIYEQY
TRBD1 | TRBV6-5 | ASRGQGNSAEQF
TRBD1 | TRBV4-2 | ASSQDFRTGQGQPQH
. | TRBV11-2 | ASTTVQGSYNEQF
. | TRBV15 | ATSRAGIDQPQH
TRBD1 | TRBV30 | AWTTGQGLDTQY
TRBD1 | TRBV12-3/TRBV12-4 | ASTGQMNTEAF
TRBD1 | TRBV28 | ASTSTGQKNTEAF
TRBD2 | TRBV6-6 | ASTGLAGGKYEQY
TRBD1 | TRBV7-9 | ASSHRTGGEKLF
TRBD2 | TRBV6-2/TRBV6-3 | ASSSLAGRLVNEQF
TRBD1 | TRBV10-2 | ASSENMDRDAF
TRBD2 | TRBV2 | ASRTSGRDEQF
. | TRBV28 | ASSLGEVGAF
. | TRBV6-5 | ATEDSFYLYEQY
. | TRBV6-5 | ASSYGGGMDTQY
. | TRBV7-9 | ASSYLYNEQF
. | TRBV28 | ASTAAQHSVAQY
TRBD2 | TRBV15 | ATSRGGTSGSETQY
. | TRBV24-1 | ATSKTGFSYNEQF
. | TRBV4-1 | ASSQEEGWDSPLH
. | TRBV9 | ASSATATGNYGYT